A single sample gave rise to the 9 T cell receptor beta chains below, sequenced in a study of cytomegalovirus exposure and HLA in healthy donors. Vbeta (60) and Jbeta (13) primers were used in the PCR. Profiled with immunoSEQ multiplex PCR; TCRdb holds only in-frame clones, not every one. Here the sample spans around 150,000 clones, 81% being singletons. Specimen: PBMCs. These receptors came from a woman between 45 and 60 years old in good health and CMV-seronegative.

The rearrangement uses TRBV4-2 and TRBJ1-3; D uncertain. V was clipped by 2 bases and J by 4 bases, with 15 bases between them. This CDR3 spans 16 amino acids. The germline gives CDR1 LGHNA, CDR2 YNFKEQ. In nucleotides, the CDR3 is TGTGCCAGCAGCCAAATAGTCCGGGGAAGGGGAAACACCATATATTTT. This sequence encodes CASSQIVRGRGNTIYF.

The chain combines TRBV25-1 with TRBJ1-2, with unresolved D. The V gene lost 2 bases and the J gene lost 1 base, with 8 bases spanning the gap. CDR3 length equals 14 residues. Per germline, CDR1 MGHDK and CDR2 SYGVNS. DNA of the CDR3: TGTGCCAGCAGTGAACGAGGGTTTAACTATGGCTACACCTTC. This encodes CASSERGFNYGYTF.

Here the CDR3 DNA reads TGTGCCAGCAGCGCCCTTGGATCGGGTGAAAAACTGTTTTTT. This gives the protein CASSALGSGEKLFF. The chain couples TRBV9 to TRBJ1-4; no firm D call. V was pared by 3 bases and J by 7 bases, with 13 bases between. From germline, CDR1 is SGDLS and CDR2 YYNGEE. There are 14 residues in the CDR3.

The rearrangement links TRBV5-5 to TRBJ2-5, with D perhaps matching TRBD2 (5 bases). V was shortened by 5 bases and J by 7 bases, with 27 bases between the two germline ends. The CDR3 consists of 17 residues. The germline V gene encodes CDR1 SGHKS and CDR2 YYEKEE (reference sequence). CDR3 nucleotides: TGTGCCAGCAGTTCCCCCGCCCCGACTACACTATCTGGGACCCAGTACTTC. This translates into CASSSPAPTTLSGTQYF. The complete variable domain, with remaining parts taken from reference TRBV5-5 and TRBJ2-5, reads DAGVTQSPTHLIKTRGQQVTLRCSPISGHKSVSWYQQVLGQGPQFIFQYYEKEERGRGNFPDRFSARQFPNYSSELNVNALLLGDSALYLCASSSPAPTTLSGTQYFGPGTRLLVL.

The chain carries TRBV6-1 and TRBJ1-2; D is uncertain. CDR1 is MNHNS, CDR2 SASEGT, per germline. CDR3 length equals 12 residues. Trimming removed 7 bases at V and 4 bases at J, with 10 bases between. CDR3 in DNA: TGTGCCAGCACGCCGACGGGCTATGGCTACACCTTC. The encoded protein is CASTPTGYGYTF.

The genes are TRBV6-5 and TRBJ1-3, with D possibly being TRBD1 (6 bases). This CDR3 contains 15 residues. The V gene's germline CDR1 is MNHEY and CDR2 SVGAGI. Trimming took off 4 bases at V and 2 bases at J, with 12 bases between the two ends. CDR3 protein: CASSSQGLPGNTIYF. The CDR3 DNA reads as TGTGCCAGCAGTTCCCAGGGGCTCCCTGGAAACACCATATATTTT.

The chain is built from TRBV4-3 and TRBJ1-5; unclear D gene. The CDR3 length is 15 residues. Germline CDR1 is LGHNA and CDR2 is YSLEER. Trimming removed 0 bases at V and 4 bases at J, with 10 bases between. The CDR3 here is CASSQDLGTNQPQHF. CDR3 in DNA: TGCGCCAGCAGCCAAGATCTAGGAACGAATCAGCCCCAGCATTTT.

The chain has TRBV2 and TRBJ1-1; no definite D call. Deletions cut 4 bases from V and 4 bases from J, with 4 bases between. The CDR3 loop spans 11 amino acids. The germline V gene has CDR1 SNHLY and CDR2 FYNNEI. Here the CDR3 reads CASSGVTEAFF. For the CDR3, the DNA is TGTGCCAGCAGTGGCGTCACTGAAGCTTTCTTT.

V usage is TRBV4-3 and J usage is TRBJ2-7; D unresolved. V was trimmed by 0 bases and J by 3 bases, leaving 12 bases between them. The CDR3 loop spans 15 amino acids. Germline assignment: CDR1 LGHNA and CDR2 YSLEER. CDR3 protein: CASSQEPERRYEQYF. Here the CDR3 DNA reads TGCGCCAGCAGCCAAGAACCGGAGAGGCGCTACGAGCAGTACTTC.